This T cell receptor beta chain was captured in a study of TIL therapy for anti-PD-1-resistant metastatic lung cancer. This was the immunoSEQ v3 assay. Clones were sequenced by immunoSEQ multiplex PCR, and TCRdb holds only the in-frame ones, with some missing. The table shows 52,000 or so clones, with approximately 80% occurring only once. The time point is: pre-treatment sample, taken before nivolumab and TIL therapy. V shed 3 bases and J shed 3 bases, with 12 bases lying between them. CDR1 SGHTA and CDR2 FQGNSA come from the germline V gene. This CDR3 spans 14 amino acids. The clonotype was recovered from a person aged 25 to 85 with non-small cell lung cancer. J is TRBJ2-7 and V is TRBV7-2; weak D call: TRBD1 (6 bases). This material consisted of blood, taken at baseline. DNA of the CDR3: TGTGCCAGCAGCTTCCGGGACACAATCTACGAGCAGTACTTC. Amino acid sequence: CASSFRDTIYEQYF.